This T cell receptor beta chain was found in a study of T cell changes during pregnancy in multiple sclerosis. The assay was immunoSEQ multiplex PCR, and TCRdb's table has in-frame clones only and misses some. Counted here are 95,000 to 100,000 clones, 80% to 95% occurring once; the ten biggest clones make up 2.5% to 3.5%. The material sequenced was peripheral blood, taken in the second trimester of pregnancy. The source is a female donor with multiple sclerosis, enrolled in a pregnancy study.

CDR3 bases: TGTGCCAGCTTATCTGGCGGGACAGGTCCTTCCTACGAGCAGTACTTC. Amino acids: CASLSGGTGPSYEQYF. The chain has TRBV28 and TRBJ2-7, with 8 bases identical to TRBD1. This CDR3 comprises 16 residues. Germline CDR1 and CDR2: MDHEN and SYDVKM. V gave up 8 bases and J gave up 1 base; unmatched junction bases: 13. Variable domain in full (rest from reference TRBV28 and TRBJ2-7): DVKVTQSSRYLVKRTGEKVFLECVQDMDHENMFWYRQDPGLGLRLIYFSYDVKMKEKGDIPEGYSVSREKKERFSLILESASTNQTSMYLCASLSGGTGPSYEQYFGPGTRLTVT.